A single sample gave rise to the 26 T cell receptor beta chains below, sequenced in a study of preoperative IRX-2 immunotherapy in early breast cancer (dated by TCRdb to between 2018 and 2020). The receptor library was made with the immunoSEQ multiplex PCR assay. Drawn from immuneACCESS, this table holds only the in-frame rearrangements with V and J called that TCRdb kept. Clones are partly lost; checked studies trace under half to an unresolved V gene and leave the rest unexplained. In all, the sample holds around 2,000 clones, and under 70% of those were seen once. 9% to 12% of the sample belongs to the ten largest clones. This specimen's treatment or condition label, interpreted: preoperative locoregional IRX-2 cytokine immunotherapy. Sequenced here: tumor tissue, sampled before IRX-2 immunotherapy. The receptors come from a human donor with breast cancer.

The chain employs TRBV15 and TRBJ2-3; D call uncertain. The V gene's germline CDR1 is LNHNV and CDR2 YYDKDF (reference sequence). V shed 0 bases and J shed 6 bases, with 10 bases lying between them. This CDR3 is built from 14 residues. The DNA for the CDR3 is TGTGCCACCAGCAGAGATTTCACTACGGATACGCAGTATTTT. Protein product: CATSRDFTTDTQYF.

By proportion, this clone is large. The chain combines TRBV18 with TRBJ2-7, with 9 bases matching TRBD1. Germline V gene data show CDR1 as KGHSH and CDR2 as LQKENI. This CDR3 spans 14 amino acids. V lost 5 bases and J lost 6; bases outside the gene matches: 8. CDR3 protein: CASSSRDREGEQYF. The CDR3 nucleotides are TGTGCCAGCTCATCCCGGGACAGGGAGGGCGAGCAGTACTTC.

This chain links TRBV5-1 with TRBJ2-1; D not certain. V was shortened by 0 bases and J by 5 bases, with 9 bases between the two germline ends. The CDR3 length is 14 residues. Germline V gives CDR1 SGHRS, CDR2 YFSETQ. The CDR3 here is CASSLDSRNNEQFF. CDR3 in DNA: TGCGCCAGCAGCTTGGATTCCAGGAACAATGAGCAGTTCTTC.

This clone was counted between two and nine times. The V gene is TRBV30, the J gene TRBJ1-1; no firm D call. There are 14 residues in the CDR3. Germline CDR1 is GTSNPN and CDR2 is SVGIG (reference sequence). Trimming left V 2 bases short and J 1 base short, with 11 bases between. Here the CDR3 reads CAWSTQTPNTEAFF. The CDR3 bases are TGTGCCTGGAGTACCCAGACACCGAACACTGAAGCTTTCTTT.

The V call is TRBV25-1, the J call TRBJ1-1; the match to TRBD1 covers 7 bases. Germline CDR1 MGHDK, CDR2 SYGVNS. J was trimmed by 7 bases and V by 1 base; bases with no gene match: 6. The CDR3 has 14 amino acids. DNA for the CDR3: TGTGCCAGCAGTGAATTTTCCGGGACAGTTGAAGCTTTCTTT. Translating gives CASSEFSGTVEAFF.

The chain carries TRBV6-8 and TRBJ1-1; 8 bases line up with TRBD1. The V gene's germline CDR1 is MNHGY and CDR2 SAAAGT. The CDR3 is made up of 14 amino acids. The V segment lost 7 bases and the J segment 13 bases; nucleotides outside the gene matches: 17. CDR3 loop: CASNNPGQGTFFFF. The CDR3 DNA reads TGTGCCAGCAACAACCCAGGACAGGGAACGTTTTTTTTCTTT.

CDR3 nucleotides: TGCGCCAGCAGTTTGACAGGGGGCACAGATACGCAGTATTTT. Translated, it gives CASSLTGGTDTQYF. The V gene is TRBV10-2, the J gene TRBJ2-3; 8 positions agree with TRBD1. Looked up from germline, CDR1 is WSHSY and CDR2 is SAAADI. The junction had 2 bases not matched to a gene; V was cut back by 5 bases and J by 1 base. The CDR3 has 14 amino acids.

This chain uses TRBV5-1 with TRBJ1-1; D is unresolved. From germline, CDR1 is SGHRS and CDR2 YFSETQ. The V and J ends lost 0 bases and 1 base respectively, with 13 bases between them. The CDR3 length is 16 residues. The CDR3 loop reads CASSLASSGQNTEAFF. CDR3 sequence (DNA): TGCGCCAGCAGCTTGGCCTCATCGGGTCAGAACACTGAAGCTTTCTTT.

The chain combines TRBV18 with TRBJ2-2, with D uncertain. The germline CDR1 and CDR2 sequences are KGHSH and LQKENI. CDR3 length equals 16 residues. V was pared by 3 bases and J by 1 base, with 12 bases between. The CDR3 bases are TGTGCCAGCTCACCGCTCGCAGCCCAGAACACCGGGGAGCTGTTTTTT. It yields the protein CASSPLAAQNTGELFF.

DNA for the CDR3: TGTGCCAGCGAGGTTCCGTCCTCCTACGAGCAGTACTTC. Translated, it gives CASEVPSSYEQYF. V is TRBV28 and J is TRBJ2-7; D gene ambiguous. The CDR3 extends over 13 amino acids. CDR1 MDHEN and CDR2 SYDVKM come from the germline V gene. V lost 8 bases, J lost 0 bases, and 11 bases lay in between. The full variable domain, completed using reference TRBV28 and TRBJ2-7, is DVKVTQSSRYLVKRTGEKVFLECVQDMDHENMFWYRQDPGLGLRLIYFSYDVKMKEKGDIPEGYSVSREKKERFSLILESASTNQTSMYLCASEVPSSYEQYFGPGTRLTVT.

This chain links TRBV23-1 with TRBJ2-2; D ambiguous. TRBV23-1 is known as an ORF, though its function is uncertain. V shed 6 bases and J shed 0 bases, with 8 bases lying between them. The CDR3 spans 14 residues. The CDR3 region is CASSSASNTGELFF. The CDR3 nucleotides are TGCGCCAGCAGCTCCGCGTCGAACACCGGGGAGCTGTTTTTT.

The chain joins TRBV11-3 to TRBJ2-7; D is ambiguous. Trimming took 5 bases from V and 0 from J, leaving 14 bases between them. CDR3 length: 15 residues. Germline lookup yields CDR1 SGHNT and CDR2 YENEEA. As DNA, the CDR3 is TGTGCCAGCAGCCAGCAGCGTACCTCCTCCTACGAGCAGTACTTC. Its protein is CASSQQRTSSYEQYF.

This clone was recorded a few times. The chain employs TRBV19 and TRBJ1-5; D is ambiguous. The germline V gene has CDR1 LNHDA and CDR2 SQIVND (reference sequence). Trimming took 4 bases from V and 6 from J, leaving 10 bases between them. The CDR3 contains 13 residues. The CDR3 nucleotides read TGTGCCAGTAGTAGAGCGGCGGGTCAGCCCCAGCATTTT. It specifies CASSRAAGQPQHF. Supplemented by reference TRBV19 and TRBJ1-5, the full variable domain reads DGGITQSPKYLFRKEGQNVTLSCEQNLNHDAMYWYRQDPGQGLRLIYYSQIVNDFQKGDIAEGYSVSREKKESFPLTVTSAQKNPTAFYLCASSRAAGQPQHFGDGTRLSIL.

Of note for this clone: The junction differs from germline at one of its ends, possibly a read error. The CDR3 DNA follows: TGTGCCATCAGTAAACTTACAGGGATGTCCGGGGAGCTGTTTTTT. Encoded protein: CAISKLTGMSGELFF. The chain joins TRBV6-8 to TRBJ2-2; D is possibly TRBD1 (6 bases). This CDR3 has 15 amino acids. Germline CDR1 reads MNHGY; CDR2 reads SAAAGT.

This clone showed up just a few times. The chain couples TRBV5-1 to TRBJ2-2; perhaps D is TRBD1 or TRBD2 (6 bases each). The CDR3 is 17 amino acids. The V and J ends lost 4 bases and 0 bases respectively, with 16 bases between them. Per the germline V gene, CDR1 is SGHRS and CDR2 is YFSETQ. CDR3 nucleotide sequence: TGCGCCAGCAGCCAAGTAGGTGGGGGGCCGAACACCGGGGAGCTGTTTTTT. Translation gives CASSQVGGGPNTGELFF.

V gene TRBV6-8 combines with J gene TRBJ2-3; 9 bases map to TRBD2. Trimming removed 6 bases from V and 6 bases from J; junction bases left unmatched: 13. Germline assignment: CDR1 MNHGY and CDR2 SAAAGT. The CDR3 spans 16 residues. The CDR3 protein is CASSLLAGGKVDTQYF. CDR3 DNA: TGTGCCAGCAGCCTTCTGGCGGGGGGGAAGGTGGATACGCAGTATTTT.

This clone occurred a few times. Written as DNA, the CDR3 is TGTGCCAGCAGCTTATTAGCAAGTAACACTGAAGCTTTCTTT. It encodes CASSLLASNTEAFF. The chain joins TRBV11-3 to TRBJ1-1; D remains ambiguous. The germline V and J ends were trimmed by 2 bases and 2 bases, with 9 bases remaining between them. From germline, CDR1 is SGHNT and CDR2 YENEEA. The CDR3 runs to 14 residues.

The chain links TRBV11-3 to TRBJ2-5, with 9 bases identical to TRBD2. Germline V gene data show CDR1 as SGHNT and CDR2 as YENEEA. The V and J ends lost 4 bases and 5 bases, in that order; junction bases with no gene match: 8. The CDR3 extends over 15 amino acids. CDR3 coding DNA: TGTGCCAGCAGCTCGCCGCGGGGGGGCGGGGAGACCCAGTACTTC. Translating gives CASSSPRGGGETQYF. Complete variable domain (other parts from reference TRBV11-3 and TRBJ2-5): EAGVVQSPRYKIIEKKQPVAFWCNPISGHNTLYWYLQNLGQGPELLIRYENEEAVDDSQLPKDRFSAERLKGVDSTLKIQPAELGDSAVYLCASSSPRGGGETQYFGPGTRLLVL.

The rearrangement uses TRBV23-1 and TRBJ1-2; D may be TRBD1 (5 bases). TRBV23-1 is annotated as an ORF whose role is uncertain. Between the trimmed V and J ends, which lost 6 bases and 4 bases, there was a span of 12 bases. The CDR3 is made up of 13 amino acids. As DNA, the CDR3 is TGCGCCAGCAGCTCCTCGGGGGGCTATGGCTACACCTTC. Translation: CASSSSGGYGYTF.

This rearrangement joins TRBV15 to TRBJ1-6, with D uncertain. The germline CDR1 and CDR2 sequences are LNHNV and YYDKDF (reference sequence). CDR3 size: 20 residues. Trimming removed 3 bases at V and 0 bases at J, with 21 bases between. The CDR3 DNA is TGTGCCACCAGCAGCAGATTTATGCCGGGAGTAAGCTCCTATAATTCACCCCTCCACTTT. It is translated as CATSSRFMPGVSSYNSPLHF.

The V and J genes are TRBV6-8 and TRBJ2-7; D is perhaps TRBD1 (6 bases). Germline CDR1 and CDR2: MNHGY and SAAAGT. The CDR3 is 12 amino acids. Trimming pared 6 bases from V and 2 bases from J, leaving 8 bases between. CDR3 protein: CASRNRAYEQYV. As DNA, the CDR3 is TGTGCCAGCAGAAACAGGGCCTACGAGCAGTACGTC.

This clone was seen only a few times. This chain uses TRBV12-5 with TRBJ2-1; D not certain. Germline assignment: CDR1 LGHNT and CDR2 FRNRAP. CDR3 length equals 14 residues. V dropped 4 bases and J dropped 3 bases, with 10 bases sitting between them. This CDR3 is CASGCRLIYNEQFF. The CDR3 DNA reads TGTGCTAGTGGTTGTCGTCTTATCTACAATGAGCAGTTCTTC.

The chain links TRBV10-2 to TRBJ2-5, with 8 bases identical to TRBD1. Trimming cost V 2 bases and J 1 base; bases outside gene matches: 3. The CDR3 has 15 residues. Germline V CDR1 and CDR2: WSHSY, SAAADI. In nucleotides, the CDR3 is TGCGCCAGCAGTGAGGGTGGGACAGGCCAAGAGACCCAGTACTTC. This sequence encodes CASSEGGTGQETQYF.

This clone was detected a few times. This sequence joins TRBV11-3 and TRBJ1-1; no firm D call. The V gene's germline CDR1 is SGHNT and CDR2 YENEEA. This CDR3 is built from 17 residues. V lost 3 bases and J 1 base, leaving 18 bases between the germline ends. CDR3 protein: CASSFSRTRGGNTEAFF. CDR3 coding DNA: TGTGCCAGCAGCTTTAGCCGAACCCGAGGTGGGAACACTGAAGCTTTCTTT.

The chain combines TRBV19 with TRBJ1-2; no reliable D call. V was pared by 0 bases and J by 6 bases, with 14 bases between. CDR1 LNHDA and CDR2 SQIVND come from the germline V gene (reference sequence). This CDR3 has 15 amino acids. The CDR3: CASSIDQWRGDGYTF. The CDR3 bases are TGTGCCAGTAGTATAGATCAATGGCGTGGGGATGGCTACACCTTC.

DNA for the CDR3: TGTGCTAGTGGTTTGGGGCAGGGGGGTCCCCTCTCCTACGAGCAGTACTTC. Translating it yields CASGLGQGGPLSYEQYF. The chain combines TRBV12-5 with TRBJ2-7, with D possibly being TRBD1 (7 bases). Germline CDR1 LGHNT, CDR2 FRNRAP. CDR3 length: 17 residues. Trimming took off 1 base at V and 0 bases at J, with 16 bases between the two ends. Using reference TRBV12-5 and TRBJ2-7 for the parts outside the CDR3, the full variable domain is DARVTQTPRHKVTEMGQEVTMRCQPILGHNTVFWYRQTMMQGLELLAYFRNRAPLDDSGMPKDRFSAEMPDATLATLKIQPSEPRDSAVYFCASGLGQGGPLSYEQYFGPGTRLTVT.